This T cell receptor beta chain was recovered during a study of long-term antiretroviral therapy in people with HIV. The libraries were made with immunoSEQ v3.0 at survey level. Data came from immunoSEQ multiplex PCR; TCRdb stores just in-frame clones and leaves some out. The table has roughly 24,000 clones, around four fifths seen once. The CDR3 is 11 amino acids. Germline CDR1 and CDR2: DFQATT and SNEGSKA (reference sequence). The rearrangement uses TRBV20-1 and TRBJ2-5; D remains unclear. The sequenced sample was unsorted PBMCs, obtained 1.6 years after starting antiretroviral therapy. This TCR was recovered from a man aged 40-50 years with HIV. Here the CDR3 DNA reads TGCGGTGGGCAGGTCCAAGAGACCCAGTACTTC. It translates to CGGQVQETQYF.